This T cell receptor (beta chain) stems from a study of technical replicates of blood from several donors. Clones were sequenced by immunoSEQ multiplex PCR, and TCRdb holds only the in-frame ones, with some missing. Here the sample spans some 71,000 clones, 95% to 97% being singletons. This CDR3 contains 14 residues. Trimming at V came to 8 bases and at J to 4 bases, leaving 9 bases not matched to a gene. CDR1 is SQVTM and CDR2 is ANQGSEA in the germline V gene. This sequence was found in a human donor in good health. The rearrangement links TRBV29-1 to TRBJ2-1; TRBD2 aligns across 9 bases. Sample: T cells isolated from PBMCs. The chain's CDR3 is CSLGASGTYNEQFF. The CDR3 DNA sequence: TGCAGCCTTGGGGCTAGCGGGACTTACAATGAGCAGTTCTTC.